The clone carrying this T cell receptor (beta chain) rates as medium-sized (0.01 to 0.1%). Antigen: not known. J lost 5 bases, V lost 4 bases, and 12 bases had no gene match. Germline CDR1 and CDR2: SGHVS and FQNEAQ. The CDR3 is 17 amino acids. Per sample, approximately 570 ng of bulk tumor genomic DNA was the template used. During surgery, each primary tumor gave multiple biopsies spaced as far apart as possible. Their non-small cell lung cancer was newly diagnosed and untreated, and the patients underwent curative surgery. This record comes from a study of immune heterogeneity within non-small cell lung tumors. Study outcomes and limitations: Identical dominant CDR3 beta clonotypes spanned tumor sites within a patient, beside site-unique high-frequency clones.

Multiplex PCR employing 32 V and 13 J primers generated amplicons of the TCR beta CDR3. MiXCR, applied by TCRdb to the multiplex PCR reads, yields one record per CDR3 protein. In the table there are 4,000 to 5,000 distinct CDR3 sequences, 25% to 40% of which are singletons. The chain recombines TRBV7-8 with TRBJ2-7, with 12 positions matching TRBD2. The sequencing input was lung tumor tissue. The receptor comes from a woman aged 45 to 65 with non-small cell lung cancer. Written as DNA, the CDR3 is TGTGCCAGCAGCTCAATTCCCTGGACTAGCGGGATCAACGAGCAGTACTTC. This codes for CASSSIPWTSGINEQYF.